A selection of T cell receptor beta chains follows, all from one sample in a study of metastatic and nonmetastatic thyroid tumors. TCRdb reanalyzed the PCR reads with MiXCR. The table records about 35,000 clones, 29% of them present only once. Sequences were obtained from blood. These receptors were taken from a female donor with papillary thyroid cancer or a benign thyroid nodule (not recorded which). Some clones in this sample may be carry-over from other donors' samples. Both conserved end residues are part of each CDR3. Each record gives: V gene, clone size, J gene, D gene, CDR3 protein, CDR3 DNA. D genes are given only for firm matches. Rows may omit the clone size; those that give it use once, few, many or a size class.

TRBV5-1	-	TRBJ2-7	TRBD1	CASSPGQGHYEQYF	TGCGCCAGCAGCCCGGGACAGGGACACTACGAGCAGTACTTC
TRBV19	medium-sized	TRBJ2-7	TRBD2	CASTGGASGEYEQYF	TGTGCCAGTACCGGTGGGGCTAGCGGTGAATACGAGCAGTACTTC
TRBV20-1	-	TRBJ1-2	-	CSAYQYGYTF	TGCAGTGCTTATCAATATGGCTACACCTTC
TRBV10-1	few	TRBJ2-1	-	CASSETGAGSEQFF	TGCGCCAGCAGTGAAACGGGGGCAGGGAGTGAGCAGTTCTTC
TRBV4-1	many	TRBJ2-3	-	CASSQEPVGADTQYF	TGCGCCAGCAGCCAAGAACCCGTTGGAGCAGATACGCAGTATTTT
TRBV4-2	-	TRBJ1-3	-	CASSQVGTGLPYGNTIYF	TGTGCCAGCAGCCAAGTCGGTACAGGCCTCCCCTATGGAAACACCATATATTTT
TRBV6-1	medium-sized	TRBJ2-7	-	CASSDSAGQYF	TGTGCCAGCAGTGACAGCGCGGGGCAGTACTTC
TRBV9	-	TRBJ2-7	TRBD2	CASSVGDSGGFVTYEQYF	TGTGCCAGCAGTGTAGGAGATAGCGGGGGTTTCGTTACCTACGAGCAGTACTTC
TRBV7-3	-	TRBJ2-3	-	CASSVAGGPTDTQYF	TGTGCCAGCAGCGTAGCTGGAGGTCCGACAGATACGCAGTATTTT
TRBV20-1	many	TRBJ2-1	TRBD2	CSARDPLTSGEYNEQFF	TGCAGTGCTAGGGACCCCCTGACTAGCGGGGAGTACAATGAGCAGTTCTTC
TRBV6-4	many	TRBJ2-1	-	CASSDSNVGEQFF	TGTGCCAGCAGTGACTCGAACGTCGGTGAGCAGTTCTTC
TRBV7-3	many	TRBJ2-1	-	CASSLSGGEQFF	TGTGCCAGCAGCTTAAGTGGAGGTGAGCAGTTCTTC
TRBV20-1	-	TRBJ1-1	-	CSARDGGDATEAFF	TGCAGTGCTAGAGATGGAGGGGATGCCACTGAAGCTTTCTTT
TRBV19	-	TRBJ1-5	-	CASSWGLGQPQHF	TGTGCCAGTAGTTGGGGCCTGGGACAGCCCCAGCATTTT
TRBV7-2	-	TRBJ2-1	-	CASSPRSRGANEQFF	TGTGCCAGCAGTCCCAGGAGTCGGGGGGCCAATGAGCAGTTCTTC
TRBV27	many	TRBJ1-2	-	CASSWDVKKSYGYTF	TGTGCCAGCAGTTGGGACGTGAAGAAGTCCTATGGCTACACCTTC
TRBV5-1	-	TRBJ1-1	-	CASSFQGPLNTEAFF	TGCGCCAGCAGCTTCCAGGGGCCGTTGAACACTGAAGCTTTCTTT
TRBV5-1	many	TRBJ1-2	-	CASNQRGANYGYTF	TGCGCCAGCAACCAGCGAGGGGCAAACTATGGCTACACCTTC
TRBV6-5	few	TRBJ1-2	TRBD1	CASRFTGGCISSNYGYTF	TGTGCCAGCAGATTTACAGGGGGCTGTATCTCATCTAACTATGGCTACACCTTC
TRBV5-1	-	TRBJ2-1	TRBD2	CASSLVAAGNNEQFF	TGCGCCAGCAGCTTGGTAGCAGCGGGGAACAATGAGCAGTTCTTC
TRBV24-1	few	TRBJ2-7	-	CATNDWERPSYEQYF	TGTGCCACCAATGATTGGGAAAGACCCTCCTACGAGCAGTACTTC
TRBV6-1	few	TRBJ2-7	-	CASAQGASSYEQYF	TGTGCCAGCGCCCAGGGAGCCTCCTCCTACGAGCAGTACTTC
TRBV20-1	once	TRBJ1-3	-	CSASRATGNTIYF	TGCAGTGCTAGTAGGGCGACAGGAAACACCATATATTTT
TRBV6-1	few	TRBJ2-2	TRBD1	CASSEGQLNTGELFF	TGTGCCAGCAGTGAGGGACAGCTTAACACCGGGGAGCTGTTTTTT
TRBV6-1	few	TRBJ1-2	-	CASSEAGGYTF	TGTGCCAGCAGTGAAGCAGGTGGCTACACCTTC
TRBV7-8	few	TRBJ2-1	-	CASSHGVYNEQFF	TGTGCCAGCAGCCATGGGGTTTACAATGAGCAGTTCTTC
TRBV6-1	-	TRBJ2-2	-	CARSESRSASSGELCF	TGTGCCAGAAGTGAATCGAGGTCAGCCTCCTCCGGGGAGCTGTGTTTT
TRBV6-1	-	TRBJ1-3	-	CAAKSSGNTIYF	TGTGCAGCGAAGAGCTCTGGAAACACCATATATTTT
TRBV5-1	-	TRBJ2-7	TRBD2	CASSLSGTTFSYEQYF	TGCGCCAGCAGCTTGTCTGGGACTACCTTCTCCTACGAGCAGTACTTC